Below are 5 T cell receptor beta chains sequenced from a single sample in a study of T cell responses to AZD1222 COVID-19 vaccine. Using immunoSEQ multiplex PCR, the repertoire was profiled, and TCRdb retains in-frame clones only, with some absent. Of roughly 120,000 clones in the sample, about nine tenths were seen once. The sample consisted of peripheral blood, taken on day 0 of AZD1222 vaccination. Receptors were obtained from an adult in good health.

This clone showed up just once. V and J are TRBV6-2 or TRBV6-3 and TRBJ1-3, with D hard to call. This CDR3 spans 18 amino acids. The V gene's germline CDR1 is MNHEY and CDR2 SVGEGT. Trimming left V 4 bases short and J 0 bases short, with 19 bases between. For the CDR3, the DNA is TGTGCCAGCAGTTCCCGCCACACAGCGATCTTCTCTGGAAACACCATATATTTT. Its translation is CASSSRHTAIFSGNTIYF.

The V gene is TRBV2, the J gene TRBJ1-4; D perhaps matches TRBD1 (5 bases). Trimming removed 6 bases at V and 7 bases at J, with 21 bases between. This CDR3 region has 16 residues. Germline CDR1 and CDR2: SNHLY and FYNNEI. DNA of the CDR3: TGTGCCAGCAGACAACTAGGGGCAGATCGGAGTGAAAAACTGTTTTTT. Translation: CASRQLGADRSEKLFF.

The chain uses TRBV9 and TRBJ2-3; 8 bases align to TRBD2. From germline, CDR1 is SGDLS and CDR2 YYNGEE. V dropped 4 bases and J dropped 2; count of bases not matched to a gene: 15. The CDR3 extends over 18 amino acids. The DNA for the CDR3 is TGTGCCAGCAGCCCTACCGGCGGGATAGCGGGGTTCACAGATACGCAGTATTTT. Its protein product is CASSPTGGIAGFTDTQYF.

This clone was seen a few times. This chain connects TRBV7-8 to TRBJ1-1; possibly TRBD1 for D (5 bases). The CDR3 is 13 amino acids. Germline-derived CDR1 and CDR2 are SGHVS and FQNEAQ. V lost 3 bases and J lost 7, with 12 bases in between. CDR3 amino acids: CASSFGQALEAFF. The CDR3 DNA sequence: TGTGCCAGCAGCTTCGGACAAGCCCTTGAAGCTTTCTTT.

The chain combines TRBV9 with TRBJ2-3, with 7 positions matching TRBD2. The CDR3 runs to 17 residues. The germline V gene encodes CDR1 SGDLS and CDR2 YYNGEE. J gave up 0 bases and V 0 bases, and 7 bases lay outside the gene matches. The CDR3 region has the DNA TGTGCCAGCAGCGTAGTGGGTGGGGGGGATAGCACAGATACGCAGTATTTT. Amino acid sequence: CASSVVGGGDSTDTQYF. Using reference TRBV9 and TRBJ2-3 for the parts outside the CDR3, the full variable domain is DSGVTQTPKHLITATGQRVTLRCSPRSGDLSVYWYQQSLDQGLQFLIQYYNGEERAKGNILERFSAQQFPDLHSELNLSSLELGDSALYFCASSVVGGGDSTDTQYFGPGTRLTVL.